Listed below are T cell receptor beta chains from one sample, sequenced in a study of cytomegalovirus exposure and HLA in healthy donors. Libraries were prepared by immunoSEQ multiplex PCR; TCRdb keeps only in-frame clonotypes and omits some of them. The data show 120,000 to 150,000 clones, approximately 85% seen once. Sequenced input: PBMCs. The receptors here all came from a woman aged 30 to 39 in good health and CMV-seronegative. Each CDR3 is given with its conserved first and last residue. Each record gives: V gene, clone size, D gene, J gene, CDR3 protein, CDR3 DNA. The D gene is left open where the match is weak. Only part of the rows carry a size: once, few, many, or a class if the clone is expanded.

TRBV19	-	TRBD1	TRBJ2-1	CASSIGTGGNEQFF	TGTGCCAGTAGTATAGGCACAGGGGGCAATGAGCAGTTCTTC
TRBV7-3	-	TRBD1	TRBJ2-3	CASSPGQGTDTQYF	TGTGCCAGCAGCCCCGGACAGGGAACAGATACGCAGTATTTT
TRBV30	-	-	TRBJ1-2	CAWSPYARDYGYTF	TGTGCCTGGAGTCCGTACGCGAGGGACTATGGCTACACCTTC
TRBV19	-	TRBD1	TRBJ1-2	CASSTQGATFNGYTF	TGTGCCAGTAGCACACAGGGGGCAACGTTTAATGGCTACACCTTC
TRBV11-2	-	-	TRBJ2-5	CASSSLETQYF	TGTGCCAGCAGCTCCCTGGAGACCCAGTACTTC
TRBV28	-	-	TRBJ2-5	CASSLTGLGETQYF	TGTGCCAGCAGTTTAACAGGTTTGGGAGAGACCCAGTACTTC
TRBV2	-	TRBD1	TRBJ2-3	CASYYGQGRGTDTQYF	TGTGCCAGCTACTATGGACAGGGACGGGGCACAGATACGCAGTATTTT
TRBV6-6	few	-	TRBJ1-2	CASTRTSPVGGYTF	TGTGCCAGCACTCGAACCTCCCCGGTCGGGGGCTACACCTTC
TRBV9	-	-	TRBJ1-3	CASSAADAGNTIYF	TGTGCCAGCAGCGCCGCAGATGCCGGAAACACCATATATTTT
TRBV14	-	-	TRBJ2-4	CASSQTGVGKNIQYF	TGTGCCAGCAGCCAAACGGGGGTGGGCAAAAACATTCAGTACTTC
TRBV19	-	TRBD2	TRBJ2-5	CASSMTSGGAQETQYF	TGTGCCAGTAGTATGACTAGCGGGGGAGCTCAAGAGACCCAGTACTTC
TRBV6-1	once	TRBD1	TRBJ1-3	CASSEFRGRPGNTIYF	TGTGCCAGCAGTGAATTCAGGGGGAGACCTGGAAACACCATATATTTT
TRBV28	-	-	TRBJ1-1	CASSLSRTEAFF	TGTGCCAGCAGTCTGAGTCGGACTGAAGCTTTCTTT
TRBV4-1	-	TRBD2	TRBJ2-3	CASSRRGGEDTQYF	TGCGCCAGCAGCCGCCGGGGGGGCGAAGATACGCAGTATTTT
TRBV28	few	-	TRBJ1-5	CASFPTGNQPQHF	TGTGCCAGCTTTCCGACAGGCAATCAGCCCCAGCATTTT
TRBV29-1	-	-	TRBJ2-1	CSVGWQGGNEQFF	TGCAGCGTTGGATGGCAGGGTGGGAATGAGCAGTTCTTC
TRBV2	-	-	TRBJ1-1	CASTRGYNTEAFF	TGTGCCAGCACGAGAGGGTACAACACTGAAGCTTTCTTT
TRBV15	-	TRBD2	TRBJ2-1	CATSESGGAYNEQFF	TGTGCCACCAGCGAAAGCGGGGGGGCCTACAATGAGCAGTTCTTC